These 18 T cell receptor beta chains share one sample of origin, sequenced in a study of blood T cell repertoires in COVID-19. TCRdb's table, derived via immunoSEQ multiplex PCR, lists solely in-frame clones and lacks some. The sample has roughly 190,000 clones, approximately 87% seen once. The specimen was peripheral blood. The receptors here all came from a man aged 18 to 30 with active or convalescent COVID-19.

The rearrangement uses TRBV7-2 and TRBJ1-5; the match to TRBD1 covers 8 bases. Losses at the gene ends were 4 bases for V and 4 bases for J; bases not matched to a gene: 12. This CDR3 comprises 17 residues. Germline V gene data show CDR1 as SGHTA and CDR2 as FQGNSA. CDR3 bases: TGTGCCAGCAGCTCCCTCACGGGACAGGTTACGAATCAGCCCCAGCATTTT. Its protein is CASSSLTGQVTNQPQHF.

The chain carries TRBV13 and TRBJ1-2, with D maybe TRBD1 (6 bases). This CDR3 spans 14 amino acids. Looked up from germline, CDR1 is PRHDT and CDR2 is FYEKMQ (reference sequence). V was clipped by 5 bases and J by 2 bases, with 12 bases between them. The CDR3: CASSPRTENYGYTF. The CDR3 coding sequence is TGTGCCAGCAGCCCCCGGACAGAGAACTATGGCTACACCTTC.

V usage is TRBV27 and J usage is TRBJ1-1; the match to TRBD1 covers 9 bases. Germline V gives CDR1 MNHEY, CDR2 SMNVEV (reference sequence). This CDR3 contains 15 residues. The V gene end was trimmed by 6 bases and the J gene end by 3 bases; junction bases not matched to a gene: 8. The CDR3 DNA sequence: TGTGCCAGCAGCCTATGGACAGGGGAAGACACTGAAGCTTTCTTT. It specifies CASSLWTGEDTEAFF.

The chain joins TRBV19 to TRBJ2-6, with a tentative D call TRBD1 (6 bases). The V and J ends lost 4 bases and 3 bases respectively, with 10 bases between them. The germline V gene encodes CDR1 LNHDA and CDR2 SQIVND (reference sequence). The CDR3 extends over 15 amino acids. CDR3 residues: CASSNPGVGANVLTF. Written as DNA, the CDR3 is TGTGCCAGTAGTAACCCAGGGGTTGGGGCCAACGTCCTGACTTTC.

The V and J genes are TRBV19 and TRBJ2-7; D is perhaps TRBD1 (5 bases). Germline assignment: CDR1 LNHDA and CDR2 SQIVND (reference sequence). The CDR3 sequence is 12 residues long. V lost 5 bases, J lost 6 bases, and 11 bases lay in between. CDR3 in DNA: TGTGCCAGTAGTCCGCAGGGATCCGAGCAGTACTTC. Translated, it gives CASSPQGSEQYF. Full variable domain (outside the CDR3, taken from reference TRBV19 and TRBJ2-7): DGGITQSPKYLFRKEGQNVTLSCEQNLNHDAMYWYRQDPGQGLRLIYYSQIVNDFQKGDIAEGYSVSREKKESFPLTVTSAQKNPTAFYLCASSPQGSEQYFGPGTRLTVT.

The chain employs TRBV10-3 and TRBJ2-7; weak D call: TRBD2 (7 bases). The V gene lost 10 bases and the J gene lost 6 bases, with 16 bases spanning the gap. CDR3 length: 12 amino acids. CDR1 is ENHRY and CDR2 is SYGVKD in the germline V gene. In DNA form, the CDR3 reads TGTGCCACCCTGGCAGGGGAGGGCGAGCAGTACTTC. The encoded protein is CATLAGEGEQYF.

The chain links TRBV21-1 to TRBJ1-2; no DNA check was done on the table's D call, TRBD1. TRBV21-1 is a pseudogene locus. This CDR3 contains 17 residues. The CDR3: CASSNRGTGRTHYGYTF. CDR3 DNA: TGTGCCAGCAGCAACCGCGGGACAGGGAGAACCCACTATGGCTACACCTTC.

This clone was found a few times. This chain uses TRBV6-4 with TRBJ1-2; no clear D. This CDR3 region has 15 residues. Between the trimmed V and J ends, which lost 3 bases and 10 bases, there was a span of 21 bases. Looked up from germline, CDR1 is MRHNA and CDR2 is SNTAGT. CDR3 sequence reads: CASSEELGIGGDYTF. The CDR3 DNA reads TGTGCCAGCAGTGAAGAGTTAGGGATTGGCGGGGACTACACCTTC.

This clone was seen just once. This chain joins TRBV6-1 and TRBJ1-5; a weak D match, TRBD1 (6 bases). The length of the CDR3 is 17 residues. CDR1 is MNHNS and CDR2 is SASEGT in the germline V gene. V shed 2 bases and J shed 2 bases, with 16 bases lying between them. CDR3 residues: CASSEYWGGAGNQPQHF. The CDR3 coding sequence is TGTGCCAGCAGTGAATATTGGGGGGGCGCAGGCAATCAGCCCCAGCATTTT.

This clone was detected only once. This rearrangement joins TRBV2 to TRBJ2-7, with 11 bases matching TRBD2. CDR1 is SNHLY, CDR2 FYNNEI, per germline. V lost 6 bases to trimming and J lost 2 bases; unmatched junction nucleotides: 6. The CDR3 contains 15 residues. The DNA for the CDR3 is TGTGCCAGCAGCGCTGGGACTAGCGGAACCTACGAGCAGTACGTC. As protein: CASSAGTSGTYEQYV.

This clone was counted once. J is TRBJ1-1 and V is TRBV19; the D is unclear. The CDR3 is 11 residues long. CDR1 LNHDA and CDR2 SQIVND come from the germline V gene (reference sequence). With 4 bases removed from V and 8 bases from J, the gap between germline ends came to 8 bases. CDR3 in amino acids: CASSTFLEAFF. CDR3 nucleotide sequence: TGTGCCAGTAGTACTTTTTTAGAAGCTTTCTTT.

This clone was detected a few times. V usage is TRBV12-5 and J usage is TRBJ1-1, with D unresolved. Germline assignment: CDR1 LGHNT and CDR2 FRNRAP. Trimming took off 3 bases at V and 2 bases at J, with 7 bases between the two ends. The CDR3 is 13 amino acids. The CDR3 protein is CASGLRVNTEAFF. In DNA, the CDR3 is TGTGCTAGTGGTTTACGGGTAAACACTGAAGCTTTCTTT.

The chain couples TRBV2 to TRBJ1-4, with a weak D call TRBD1 (5 bases). Per germline, CDR1 SNHLY and CDR2 FYNNEI. V gave up 5 bases and J gave up 8 bases, with 21 bases separating them. The length of the CDR3 is 16 residues. This chain's CDR3 is CASSPLSHRIVEKLFF. The CDR3 DNA follows: TGTGCCAGCAGTCCCCTTTCTCACAGGATTGTAGAAAAACTGTTTTTT. Full variable domain (remainder filled in from reference TRBV2 and TRBJ1-4): EPEVTQTPSHQVTQMGQEVILRCVPISNHLYFYWYRQILGQKVEFLVSFYNNEISEKSEIFDDQFSVERPDGSNFTLKIRSTKLEDSAMYFCASSPLSHRIVEKLFFGSGTQLSVL.

This clone was detected a few times. V gene TRBV28 combines with J gene TRBJ1-2; D uncertain. There are 15 residues in the CDR3. Between the trimmed V and J ends, which lost 6 bases and 0 bases, there was a span of 14 bases. Germline CDR1 is MDHEN and CDR2 is SYDVKM. CDR3 sequence (DNA): TGTGCCAGCAGCACCACGCTAGGAGCTAACTATGGCTACACCTTC. It translates to CASSTTLGANYGYTF.

This chain links TRBV6-4 with TRBJ2-2; the match to TRBD1 covers 10 bases. Unmatched junction bases numbered 1, after V lost 0 bases and J lost 3 bases. The germline gives CDR1 MRHNA, CDR2 SNTAGT. The CDR3 is 16 amino acids. CDR3 DNA sequence: TGTGCCAGCAGTGACTCTGGGACAGGGGACACCGGGGAGCTGTTTTTT. Protein product: CASSDSGTGDTGELFF.

V usage is TRBV25-1 and J usage is TRBJ2-7, with TRBD2 matching 8 bases. CDR1 and CDR2 (germline): MGHDK, SYGVNS. The CDR3 spans 15 residues. With V trimmed by 4 bases and J by 7 bases, 12 bases remained unmatched. For the CDR3, the DNA is TGTGCCAGCAGTGCAGGCCAGCGGGAGTTGGAAGAGCAGTACTTC. Translated: CASSAGQRELEEQYF.

This sequence joins TRBV19 and TRBJ1-2; 7 bases match TRBD1. This CDR3 spans 13 amino acids. The V and J ends lost 6 bases and 1 base, in that order; junction bases with no gene match: 2. Germline values: CDR1 LNHDA, CDR2 SQIVND (reference sequence). The CDR3 region is CASRQGINYGYTF. The CDR3 DNA is TGTGCCAGTAGACAGGGGATTAACTATGGCTACACCTTC. The complete variable domain, with remaining parts taken from reference TRBV19 and TRBJ1-2, reads DGGITQSPKYLFRKEGQNVTLSCEQNLNHDAMYWYRQDPGQGLRLIYYSQIVNDFQKGDIAEGYSVSREKKESFPLTVTSAQKNPTAFYLCASRQGINYGYTFGSGTRLTVV.

The chain is built from TRBV5-1 and TRBJ2-7, with TRBD1 matching over 9 bases. The CDR3 consists of 15 residues. With 2 bases clipped from V and 3 bases from J, the junction kept 6 bases outside the gene matches. Germline CDR1 is SGHRS and CDR2 is YFSETQ. CDR3 coding DNA: TGCGCCAGCAGCTTCGGGGGGACAGGGTTCTACGAGCAGTACTTC. It codes for CASSFGGTGFYEQYF.